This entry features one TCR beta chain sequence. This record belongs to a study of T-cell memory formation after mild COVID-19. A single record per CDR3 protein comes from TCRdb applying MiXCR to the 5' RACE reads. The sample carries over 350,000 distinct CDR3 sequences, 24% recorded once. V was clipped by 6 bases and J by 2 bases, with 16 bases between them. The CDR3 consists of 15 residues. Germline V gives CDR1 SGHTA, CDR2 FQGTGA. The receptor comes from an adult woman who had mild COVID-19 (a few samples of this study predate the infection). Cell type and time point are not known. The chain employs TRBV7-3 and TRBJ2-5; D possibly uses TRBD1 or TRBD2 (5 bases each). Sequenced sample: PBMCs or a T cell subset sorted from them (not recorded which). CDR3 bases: TGTGCCAGCAGGTTACTCCCCGGGACGCAAGAGACCCAGTACTTC. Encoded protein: CASRLLPGTQETQYF.